This T cell receptor (beta chain) was found in a study of T-cell reconstitution after alpha-beta-depleted transplantation in children. Study-level points and caveats: Several hundred rapidly expanded clones from non-depleted graft cells reportedly supplied alpha-beta T cells about two months post-transplant. By one year post-transplant, T-cell counts and diversity largely arose from T cells that were newly produced. For some patients, TCRbeta diversity was high at day 60 because of recipient T cells and thymic progenitors that survived.

The TCRbeta library incorporated unique molecular identifiers. TCRdb fed the PCR reads into MiXCR, producing one record per CDR3 protein. The sample lists about 110,000 distinct CDR3 sequences, about 6% seen once, with roughly 25% in the top ten. Germline CDR1 is SGHAT and CDR2 is FQNNGV. Between the trimmed V and J ends, which lost 10 bases and 5 bases, there was a span of 5 bases. The CDR3 length is 10 residues. This clonotype has at least ten counts. Its specificity is unknown. This receptor was obtained from a male patient aged 2-15 years who had a stem cell transplant for acute lymphoblastic leukemia, so the T cells may come from the graft donor. The genes are TRBV11-2 and TRBJ2-2; D uncertain. The source was PBMCs, mostly from graft donor cells, collected 360 days after TCRalphabeta/CD19-depleted stem cell transplant. The CDR3 reads CAIYTGELFF. The CDR3 region has the DNA TGTGCCATTTATACCGGGGAGCTGTTTTTT.